This TCR beta chain was recovered during a study of OX40 agonist ivuxolimab in advanced cancers. Germline CDR1 and CDR2: LNHDA and SQIVND (reference sequence). Trimming removed 5 bases from V and 0 bases from J; junction bases left unmatched: 12. This CDR3 region has 17 residues. This table comes from immunoSEQ multiplex PCR, and its TCRdb copy is limited to in-frame clones, with some not included. Of some 50,000 clones listed, around four fifths are singletons. This clone was counted a few times. The rearrangement uses TRBV19 and TRBJ1-2; 7 positions agree with TRBD1. The clonotype was recovered from an adult with an advanced solid tumor such as melanoma, head and neck, liver or kidney cancer. The sequences come from CD4+ or CD8+ T cells sorted from blood, collected in a trial of the OX40 agonist ivuxolimab. CDR3 in amino acids: CASSDHRQGLANYGYTF. Written as DNA, the CDR3 is TGTGCCAGTAGTGACCATCGACAGGGATTAGCTAACTATGGCTACACCTTC.